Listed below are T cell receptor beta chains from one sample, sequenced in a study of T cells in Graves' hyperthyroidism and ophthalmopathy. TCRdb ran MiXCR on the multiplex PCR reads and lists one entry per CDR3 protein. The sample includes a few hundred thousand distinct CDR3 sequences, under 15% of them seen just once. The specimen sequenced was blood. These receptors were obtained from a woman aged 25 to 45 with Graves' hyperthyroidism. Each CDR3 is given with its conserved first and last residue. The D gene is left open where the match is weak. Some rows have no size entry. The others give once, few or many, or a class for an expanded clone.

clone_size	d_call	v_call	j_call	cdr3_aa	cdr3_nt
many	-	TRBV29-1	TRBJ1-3	CSVGGTSGGGTIYF	TGCAGCGTTGGCGGGACCTCCGGCGGGGGCACCATATATTTT
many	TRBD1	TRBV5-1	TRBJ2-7	CASSEPRDRGYEQYF	TGCGCCAGCAGCGAACCCAGGGACAGGGGCTACGAGCAGTACTTC
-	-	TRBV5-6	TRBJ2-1	CASTSGNEQFF	TGTGCCAGCACCTCCGGCAATGAGCAGTTCTTC
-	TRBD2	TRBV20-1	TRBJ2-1	CSARKDGTSGKGSYNEQFF	TGCAGTGCTAGAAAAGACGGGACTAGCGGGAAAGGGTCCTACAATGAGCAGTTCTTC
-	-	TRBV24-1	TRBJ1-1	CATSDPLQRGAFF	TGTGCCACCAGTGATCCACTACAGCGGGGAGCTTTCTTT
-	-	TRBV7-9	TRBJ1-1	CASSLAYETFF	TGTGCCAGCAGCTTAGCTTATGAAACTTTCTTT
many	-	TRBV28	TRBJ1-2	CASSFEILGRGDSYGYTF	TGTGCCAGCAGTTTCGAAATTTTGGGGAGGGGTGATAGCTATGGCTACACCTTC
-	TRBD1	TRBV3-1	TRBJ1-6	CASSHIIRGLNSPLHF	TGTGCCAGCAGCCACATCATCAGGGGGCTAAATTCACCCCTCCACTTT
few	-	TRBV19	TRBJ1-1	CASSMTTLINTEAFF	TGTGCCAGTAGTATGACCACCCTAATCAACACTGAAGCTTTCTTT
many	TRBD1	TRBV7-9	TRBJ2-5	CASSLSRMFRDSQETQYF	TGTGCCAGCAGCTTATCCCGTATGTTCCGGGACAGCCAAGAGACCCAGTACTTC
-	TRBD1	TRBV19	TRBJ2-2	CASSIGTGVAGELFF	TGTGCCAGTAGTATAGGGACAGGGGTGGCCGGGGAGCTGTTTTTT
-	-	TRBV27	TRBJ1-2	CASSLSGGAGDGYTF	TGTGCCAGCAGTTTATCGGGGGGCGCAGGGGATGGCTACACCTTC
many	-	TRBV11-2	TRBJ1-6	CASSFEFGSPLHF	TGTGCCAGCAGCTTCGAGTTCGGCTCACCCCTCCACTTT
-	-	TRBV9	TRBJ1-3	CASSVEATVAGNTIYF	TGTGCCAGCAGCGTAGAGGCCACGGTTGCTGGAAACACCATATATTTT
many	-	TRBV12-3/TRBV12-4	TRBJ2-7	CASRTDDGEQYF	TGTGCCAGCAGGACCGACGACGGGGAGCAGTACTTC
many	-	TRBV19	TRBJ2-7	CASSRTAEGEQYF	TGTGCCAGTAGTCGGACCGCGGAGGGCGAGCAGTACTTC
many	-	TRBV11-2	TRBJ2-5	CASSLDGFREETQYF	TGTGCCAGCAGCTTAGATGGTTTCAGAGAAGAGACCCAGTACTTC
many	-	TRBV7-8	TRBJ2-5	CASSFGRVETQYF	TGTGCCAGCAGCTTCGGACGGGTAGAGACCCAGTACTTC
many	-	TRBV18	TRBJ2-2	CASSPDKNTGELFF	TGTGCCAGCTCACCAGACAAAAACACCGGGGAGCTGTTTTTT
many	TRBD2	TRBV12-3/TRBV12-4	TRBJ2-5	CASTGLAGGGETQYF	TGTGCCAGCACCGGACTAGCGGGAGGAGGGGAGACCCAGTACTTC
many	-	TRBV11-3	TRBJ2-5	CASSLPGNEETQYF	TGTGCCAGCAGCTTACCCGGGAATGAAGAGACCCAGTACTTC
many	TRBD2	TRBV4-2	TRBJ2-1	CASSGTSGNNEQFF	TGTGCCAGCTCCGGGACTAGCGGGAACAATGAGCAGTTCTTC
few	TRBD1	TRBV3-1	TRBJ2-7	CASSPHRDRGYEQYF	TGTGCCAGCAGCCCCCACCGGGACAGGGGCTACGAGCAGTACTTC
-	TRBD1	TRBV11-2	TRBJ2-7	CASSLVRDSYAYEQYF	TGTGCCAGCAGCTTAGTCAGGGACAGCTACGCCTACGAGCAGTACTTC
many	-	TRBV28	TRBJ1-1	CASRDTGRKNTEAFF	TGTGCCAGCAGGGATACAGGTAGAAAGAACACTGAAGCTTTCTTT
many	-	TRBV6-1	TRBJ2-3	CASSSARGRLSDTQYF	TGTGCCAGCAGTTCTGCCAGGGGGAGGTTATCAGATACGCAGTATTTT
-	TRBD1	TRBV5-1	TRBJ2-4	CASSLVSAGGTKNIQYF	TGCGCCAGCAGCTTGGTTAGCGCAGGGGGAACCAAAAACATTCAGTACTTC
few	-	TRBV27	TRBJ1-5	CASTSHGGPQHF	TGTGCCAGCACCTCCCACGGAGGGCCCCAGCATTTT
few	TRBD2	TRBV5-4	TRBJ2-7	CASSLEGSGVYEQYF	TGTGCCAGCAGCTTGGAGGGTAGCGGGGTCTACGAGCAGTACTTC
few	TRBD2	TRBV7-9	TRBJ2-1	CASSIMGGYNEQFF	TGTGCCAGCAGTATAATGGGGGGGTACAATGAGCAGTTCTTC